Listed below are T cell receptor beta chains from one sample, sequenced in a study of glioma-infiltrating T cells after dendritic cell vaccination. Only in-frame clones appear in the TCRdb table, and some are missing; sequencing was by immunoSEQ multiplex PCR. Among some 70,000 clones listed, around four fifths were seen once. The sequencing here drew on blood, taken before dendritic cell vaccination. These receptors were taken from a human donor with glioblastoma. The CDR3 runs from the conserved cysteine through the conserved F or W. D genes are given only for firm matches. Clone size is not always given. Where it is, it says once, few, many or a class for expanded clones.

>TRBJ2-7|TRBD1|few|TRBV7-8
TGTGCCAGCAGCTTAGTTGGGACAGGGGCTCACGAGCAGTACTTC
CASSLVGTGAHEQYF
>TRBJ2-7|-|-|TRBV7-9
TGTGCCAGCAGCTTAGTAGGCGGACATTACTCCTACGAGCAGTACTTC
CASSLVGGHYSYEQYF
>TRBJ2-3|-|-|TRBV27
TGTGCCAGCGCCTTCCTACTAGCAATTAGGGTCCCGGATACGCAGTATTTT
CASAFLLAIRVPDTQYF
>TRBJ1-2|-|-|TRBV5-1
TGCGCCAGCAGTGACCCCGAGGTAGCCAGTGTTTATGGCTACACCTTC
CASSDPEVASVYGYTF
>TRBJ2-1|TRBD2|-|TRBV4-1
TGCGCCAGCAGCCAAGTCCCGGGGGGGCAGGGGTCCTACAATGAGCAGTTCTTC
CASSQVPGGQGSYNEQFF
>TRBJ1-5|-|-|TRBV2
TGTGCCAGCAGTGTCCAGGGTAATCAGCCCCAGCATTTT
CASSVQGNQPQHF
>TRBJ1-2|-|-|TRBV5-4
TGTGCCAGCAGCTTGGGCGGGTCGGGGAATGGCTACACCTTC
CASSLGGSGNGYTF
>TRBJ2-2|-|few|TRBV19
TGTGCCAGTAGCTCTTCCCCGGCCGGGGAGCTGTTTTTT
CASSSSPAGELFF
>TRBJ2-5|-|once|TRBV28
TGTGCCAGCATTCCGGCAGGGTCGGCGGAGACCCAGTACTTC
CASIPAGSAETQYF
>TRBJ1-1|-|-|TRBV5-4
TGTGCCAGCAGATCAGGTTACTTGGGCACTGAAGCTTTCTTT
CASRSGYLGTEAFF
>TRBJ2-1|-|few|TRBV4-2
TGTGCCAGCAGCCAAGACTACTACAATGAGCAGTTCTTC
CASSQDYYNEQFF
>TRBJ2-1|TRBD1|-|TRBV7-7
TGTGCTAGCAGCTTCCGACAGGGTAAGGGCAATGAGCAGTTCTTC
CASSFRQGKGNEQFF
>TRBJ1-2|-|-|TRBV7-9
TGTGCCAGCAGCTCAGGGTTCCGGGGCTACACCTTC
CASSSGFRGYTF
>TRBJ2-3|-|few|TRBV6-6
TGTGCCAGCAGTTACTTAGGGCAGGGGACAGATACGCAGTATTTT
CASSYLGQGTDTQYF
>TRBJ2-3|TRBD2|few|TRBV13
TGTGCCAGCAGCCTCCGGACTAGCGGGGGGCCCACAGATACGCAGTATTTT
CASSLRTSGGPTDTQYF
>TRBJ2-5|-|-|TRBV5-1
TGCGCCAGCAGCTTCTCTGAGGAGACCCAGTACTTC
CASSFSEETQYF
>TRBJ1-2|TRBD1|-|TRBV6-5
TGTGCCAGCAGCCAAGACAGGGGAGGATACTATGGCTACACCTTC
CASSQDRGGYYGYTF
>TRBJ2-5|-|few|TRBV5-1
TGCGCCAGCAGCTTGTTAGGCAGCGGGCAAGAGACCCAGTACTTC
CASSLLGSGQETQYF
>TRBJ2-2|TRBD1|-|TRBV10-3
TGTGCCATCAGTGACAAACCGACAGGGGGCGGGGAGCTGTTTTTT
CAISDKPTGGGELFF
>TRBJ2-2|TRBD1|-|TRBV5-1
TGCGCCAGCAGCTTGGCCCAGGGGGCCTGGGAGCTGTTTTTT
CASSLAQGAWELFF